The clone carrying this T cell receptor beta chain was seen many times. Antigen: not known. Germline CDR1 reads MNHEY; CDR2 reads SVGAGI. CDR3 length: 17 residues. Trimming took 0 bases from V and 6 from J; bases not matched to a gene: 10. This sample is part of a study of T-cell reconstitution after alpha-beta-depleted transplantation in children. Findings of the study overall: The main origin of T-cell counts and diversity one year after transplant was newly produced T cells. Some patients showed high day-60 TCRbeta diversity, which derived from surviving recipient T cells and thymic progenitors. Two months or so post-transplant, alpha-beta T cells reportedly derived from several hundred expanded graft clones.

A TCRbeta library incorporating unique molecular identifiers was prepared. TCRdb itself ran the PCR reads through MiXCR, one entry per CDR3 protein. This sample has about 300,000 distinct CDR3 sequences, with over 7% found just once. The clonotype was recovered from a female patient younger than 10 who had a stem cell transplant for Fanconi anemia, so the T cells may come from the graft donor. Sequences were derived from peripheral blood, sampled 360 days after TCRalphabeta/CD19-depleted stem cell transplant. This chain connects TRBV6-5 to TRBJ2-1, with TRBD2 identical over 8 bases. CDR3 DNA sequence: TGTGCCAGCAGTTACTCGTCGGGGGGGCTTTTTCTCAATGAGCAGTTCTTC. Translated: CASSYSSGGLFLNEQFF.